The 29 T cell receptor beta chains given below trace back to one sample, sequenced in a study of regulatory T cells in long-lasting Graves disease. The time point: persistent/refractory GD, antithyroid drugs over 5 years with positive TRAb. Construction of the TCR library relied on RNA isolated from PBMCs. Building the TCR beta libraries relied on iRepertoire HTBI primers, and CDR3 regions underwent Arm-PCR. One entry per CDR3 protein results from TCRdb running MiXCR on the multiplex PCR reads. Of under 450,000 distinct CDR3 sequences in the sample, approximately 25% were seen once. The source material was peripheral blood mononuclear cells (PBMCs), sampled when the disease was refractory, from a patient treated with antithyroid drugs. These receptors were obtained from a woman between 35 and 50 years old with Graves disease.

J is TRBJ2-7 and V is TRBV7-9, with no clear D. This CDR3 has 15 residues. Per the germline V gene, CDR1 is SEHNR and CDR2 is FQNEAQ (reference sequence). V gave up 1 base and J gave up 2 bases, with 12 bases separating them. The CDR3 loop is CASSLVAGSTYEQYF. The CDR3 region has the DNA TGTGCCAGCAGCTTAGTTGCAGGATCAACCTACGAGCAGTACTTC.

The V call is TRBV10-2, the J call TRBJ2-7, with 12 bases fitting TRBD1. The CDR3 has 16 amino acids. From germline, CDR1 is WSHSY and CDR2 SAAADI. The V segment lost 6 bases and the J segment 3 bases; nucleotides outside the gene matches: 9. The CDR3 is CASRPPGTGGIYEQYF. The DNA of the CDR3 is TGCGCCAGCAGGCCCCCCGGGACAGGGGGCATCTACGAGCAGTACTTC.

This clonotype was counted at least ten times. V usage is TRBV27 and J usage is TRBJ2-7; the match to TRBD1 covers 8 bases. V lost 1 base, J lost 5 bases, and 4 bases stayed unmatched. The V gene's germline CDR1 is MNHEY and CDR2 SMNVEV (reference sequence). The CDR3 spans 14 residues. DNA for the CDR3: TGTGCCAGCAGTTTATGGCAGGGGGCCCACGAGCAGTACTTC. Residues: CASSLWQGAHEQYF.

This clonotype was seen a handful of times. The V and J genes are TRBV6-1 and TRBJ1-5, with D hard to call. Trimming pared 5 bases from V and 11 bases from J, leaving 7 bases between. The germline V gene encodes CDR1 MNHNS and CDR2 SASEGT. The CDR3 totals 10 residues. The CDR3 nucleotides are TGTGCCAGCAGTCATGGGGCCCAGCATTTT. This codes for CASSHGAQHF.

This clonotype was observed a few times. A read error may produce the germline difference seen at one junction end. The J gene is TRBJ2-5, the V gene TRBV28, with TRBD2 matching over 9 bases. CDR1 is MDHEN, CDR2 SYDVKM, per germline. The CDR3 covers 17 residues. CDR3 loop: CVSSLFWGLADQETQYF. Written as DNA, the CDR3 is TGTGTCAGCAGTTTATTTTGGGGACTAGCCGACCAAGAGACCCAGTACTTC.

There are many counts of this clonotype. The rearrangement uses TRBV28 and TRBJ1-1, with TRBD1 as a possible D gene (5 bases). V was cut by 5 bases and J by 1 base, with 5 bases left in between. Germline loops: CDR1 MDHEN, CDR2 SYDVKM. The length of the CDR3 is 12 residues. In DNA, the CDR3 is TGTGCCAGCAGTGACAGGAACACTGAAGCTTTCTTT. This translates into CASSDRNTEAFF.

On this clonotype itself: This clone may be a read error of a much larger clone one base away. The V call is TRBV15, the J call TRBJ2-5; D is unresolved. Germline V gene sequence: CDR1 LNHNV, CDR2 YYDKDF (reference sequence). The ends were cut back, 4 bases at V and 4 bases at J, with 10 bases in the middle. The CDR3 length is 13 residues. CDR3 loop: CATSNYDGETQYF. CDR3 sequence (DNA): TGTGCCACCAGCAATTATGACGGAGAGACCCAGTACTTC.

This rearrangement joins TRBV11-2 to TRBJ2-7; 8 bases line up with TRBD2. Germline-derived CDR1 and CDR2 are SGHAT and FQNNGV. The ends lost 6 bases at V and 3 bases at J; junction bases unmatched: 16. The length of the CDR3 is 17 residues. The CDR3 nucleotides are TGTGCCAGCAGGTTCTCGTTCTCCCATGGGACTAGCTACGAGCAGTACTTC. This gives the protein CASRFSFSHGTSYEQYF.

The sample holds many counts of this clonotype. V usage is TRBV28 and J usage is TRBJ1-5; D call uncertain. CDR1 and CDR2 (germline): MDHEN, SYDVKM. The V gene lost 5 bases and the J gene lost 5 bases, with 19 bases spanning the gap. CDR3 size: 16 residues. CDR3 in DNA: TGTGCCAGCAGTACCTCACTGGCCTCCTGGGATCAGCCCCAGCATTTT. Translating it yields CASSTSLASWDQPQHF. The whole variable domain, filled in from reference TRBV28 and TRBJ1-5, reads DVKVTQSSRYLVKRTGEKVFLECVQDMDHENMFWYRQDPGLGLRLIYFSYDVKMKEKGDIPEGYSVSREKKERFSLILESASTNQTSMYLCASSTSLASWDQPQHFGDGTRLSIL.

In this sample, this clonotype turned up a few times. The genes are TRBV6-1 and TRBJ1-4; a weak D match, TRBD1 (6 bases). Germline V gene sequence: CDR1 MNHNS, CDR2 SASEGT. The CDR3 consists of 14 residues. Trimming removed 4 bases from V and 8 bases from J, with 14 bases in between. CDR3 residues: CASSGRQVGEKLFF. Here the CDR3 DNA reads TGTGCCAGCAGTGGGCGACAGGTTGGGGAAAAACTGTTTTTT.

The chain joins TRBV4-1 to TRBJ1-1; perhaps TRBD1 as D (5 bases). Trimming stripped 4 bases from V and 5 bases from J, with 17 bases between. The length of the CDR3 is 15 residues. Germline CDR1 is MGHRA and CDR2 is YSYEKL. CDR3 sequence (DNA): TGCGCCAGCAGCCGCTGGGGGACTCCGGGGACTGAAGCTTTCTTT. It codes for CASSRWGTPGTEAFF.

The chain uses TRBV20-1 and TRBJ2-2; D gene ambiguous. Between the trimmed V and J ends, which lost 6 bases and 5 bases, there was a span of 16 bases. CDR3 length equals 14 residues. Germline V gene data show CDR1 as DFQATT and CDR2 as SNEGSKA (reference sequence). The CDR3 DNA reads TGCAGTGCCCCTCGAAGGGAATCGACCGGGGAGCTGTTTTTT. Protein sequence: CSAPRRESTGELFF.

This clonotype occurred many times. The chain links TRBV28 to TRBJ2-5; D perhaps matches TRBD1 (6 bases). CDR1 is MDHEN, CDR2 SYDVKM, per germline. V lost 2 bases to trimming and J lost 6 bases, with 22 bases between them. The CDR3 spans 17 residues. The CDR3, as DNA: TGTGCCAGCAGTTTACCTTTTTGGACAGATGTCGAAAAGACCCAGTACTTC. Its protein product is CASSLPFWTDVEKTQYF.

This clonotype was seen at least ten times. This chain joins TRBV28 and TRBJ1-1; D is possibly TRBD1 (5 bases). Germline CDR1 reads MDHEN; CDR2 reads SYDVKM. The CDR3 has 15 amino acids. The ends were cut back, 5 bases at V and 6 bases at J, with 19 bases in the middle. CDR3 sequence reads: CASSSGGEGAAEAFF. The CDR3 region has the DNA TGTGCCAGCAGTAGTGGAGGGGAGGGTGCAGCTGAAGCTTTCTTT.

The chain's CDR3 is CASSPHDRTPNIQYF. Here the CDR3 DNA reads TGTGCCAGTAGTCCCCACGACAGGACTCCAAACATTCAGTACTTC. The V call is TRBV19, the J call TRBJ2-4, with D perhaps TRBD1 (6 bases). Germline V gene data show CDR1 as LNHDA and CDR2 as SQIVND (reference sequence). CDR3 length: 15 amino acids. V shed 5 bases and J shed 6 bases, with 17 bases lying between them.

This clonotype was seen only a few times. The chain joins TRBV28 to TRBJ2-2, with D perhaps TRBD2 (6 bases). Trimming pared 7 bases from V and 5 bases from J, leaving 20 bases between. This CDR3 has 16 residues. Germline assignment: CDR1 MDHEN and CDR2 SYDVKM. Here the CDR3 DNA reads TGTGCCAGCATTCTCTCCCCCAGCGGGCCAACCGGGGAGCTGTTTTTT. It translates to CASILSPSGPTGELFF.

V usage is TRBV6-4 and J usage is TRBJ2-7; weak D call: TRBD1 (5 bases). Trimming took off 0 bases at V and 5 bases at J, with 17 bases between the two ends. Germline V CDR1 and CDR2: MRHNA, SNTAGT. The CDR3 extends over 16 amino acids. The CDR3 loop is CASSDSELPWGHEQYF. CDR3 in DNA: TGTGCCAGCAGTGACTCTGAGCTCCCCTGGGGCCACGAGCAGTACTTC.

This clonotype was counted at least ten times. The chain uses TRBV12-3 or TRBV12-4 and TRBJ2-3; the D call may be TRBD1 or TRBD2 (7 bases each). This CDR3 spans 15 amino acids. V was cut by 3 bases and J by 1 base, with 11 bases left in between. DNA of the CDR3: TGTGCCAGCAGTTTTTCAGGGGGGGGCACAGATACGCAGTATTTT. This codes for CASSFSGGGTDTQYF.

There are many counts of this clonotype. The genes are TRBV2 and TRBJ2-4, with 11 bases matching TRBD2. Germline-derived CDR1 and CDR2 are SNHLY and FYNNEI. CDR3 length equals 16 residues. The trim removed 2 bases at V and 0 bases at J, leaving 0 bases unmatched. CDR3 nucleotide sequence: TGTGCCAGCAGTGAACTAGCGGGGGGAGCCAAAAACATTCAGTACTTC. The encoded protein is CASSELAGGAKNIQYF.

This clonotype was seen more than once but under ten times. The CDR3 is CATSGVRGDTIYF. The CDR3 DNA reads TGTGCCACCAGCGGGGTCAGAGGAGACACCATATATTTT. This chain links TRBV10-3 with TRBJ1-3; no firm D call. The CDR3 totals 13 residues. V lost 10 bases to trimming and J lost 8 bases, with 18 bases between them. Germline V gene data show CDR1 as ENHRY and CDR2 as SYGVKD.

The table lists this clonotype with many counts. The chain recombines TRBV2 with TRBJ1-1; D may be TRBD1 (5 bases). Germline V gene sequence: CDR1 SNHLY, CDR2 FYNNEI. This CDR3 has 11 residues. V lost 9 bases and J 5 bases, leaving 10 bases between the germline ends. In nucleotides, the CDR3 is TGTGCCAGGGGGGTGGGTACTGAAGCTTTCTTT. It codes for CARGVGTEAFF.

This clonotype was seen many times. This chain links TRBV12-3 or TRBV12-4 with TRBJ2-2; 9 bases line up with TRBD2. The J segment lost 4 bases and the V segment lost 3 bases, leaving 6 bases of the junction unmatched. This CDR3 is built from 16 residues. CDR3 nucleotide sequence: TGTGCCAGCAGTTTTAGACTAGCGGTTAGCACCGGGGAGCTGTTTTTT. Encoded protein: CASSFRLAVSTGELFF.

J is TRBJ2-2 and V is TRBV6-1; tentative D call: TRBD1 (6 bases). With 7 bases removed from V and 2 bases from J, the gap between germline ends came to 17 bases. From germline, CDR1 is MNHNS and CDR2 SASEGT. The CDR3 covers 16 residues. CDR3 loop: CASNQKGVRNTGELFF. The CDR3 bases are TGTGCCAGCAATCAGAAGGGGGTTCGTAACACCGGGGAGCTGTTTTTT.

The chain recombines TRBV7-2 with TRBJ2-3; tentatively, D is TRBD1 or TRBD2 (6 bases each). CDR1 is SGHTA and CDR2 is FQGNSA in the germline V gene. The CDR3 covers 15 residues. The V and J ends lost 5 bases and 6 bases respectively, with 18 bases between them. The CDR3, as DNA: TGTGCCAGCAGCGGGGGGCTAGAGGGAGCTGATACGCAGTATTTT. Its translation: CASSGGLEGADTQYF.

Only a few counts were recorded for this clonotype. The V gene is TRBV6-9, the J gene TRBJ1-6, with TRBD1 matching over 7 bases. V dropped 3 bases and J dropped 8; count of bases not matched to a gene: 25. CDR1 and CDR2 (germline): MNHGY, SVAAGI. The CDR3 runs to 21 residues. The CDR3, as DNA: TGTGCCAGCAGTTACGGCCTACTAAGACAGGGAAAAAGAATTGAGGATTCACCCCTCCACTTT. Translation: CASSYGLLRQGKRIEDSPLHF.

In its sample, this clonotype was seen many times. The rearrangement joins TRBV25-1 to TRBJ2-5; possibly TRBD1 or TRBD2 for D (7 bases each). Germline V gene data show CDR1 as MGHDK and CDR2 as SYGVNS. Trimming left V 11 bases short and J 3 bases short, with 31 bases between. The CDR3 runs 18 residues. The DNA for the CDR3 is TGTGCCTACTCTAGGGGGGGCCTTATAGGACAGGCCGAAGAGACCCAGTACTTC. Translating it yields CAYSRGGLIGQAEETQYF.

This clonotype was recorded at least ten times. This chain links TRBV7-9 with TRBJ2-5, with TRBD2 matching over 10 bases. Germline values: CDR1 SEHNR, CDR2 FQNEAQ (reference sequence). The V gene end was trimmed by 7 bases and the J gene end by 3 bases; junction bases not matched to a gene: 5. This CDR3 comprises 14 residues. As DNA, the CDR3 is TGTGCCAGCACTGTAACTAGCGGGGAAGAGACCCAGTACTTC. Protein sequence: CASTVTSGEETQYF.

This clonotype was counted many times. The chain recombines TRBV5-8 with TRBJ1-5; TRBD1 might be the D (5 bases). This CDR3 comprises 15 residues. Germline V gene sequence: CDR1 SGHTS, CDR2 YDEGEE. The V and J ends lost 1 base and 5 bases respectively, with 13 bases between them. The CDR3 DNA follows: TGTGCCAGCAGCTTGACTGGGGGGTTCCATCAGCCCCAGCATTTT. Its protein is CASSLTGGFHQPQHF.

This clonotype was counted at least ten times. The CDR3, as DNA: TGTGCCAGCAGTTTCAGTGGGGAACGTGGCGAGACCCAGTACTTC. Translating gives CASSFSGERGETQYF. The chain combines TRBV28 with TRBJ2-5; D is unclear. The germline V gene has CDR1 MDHEN and CDR2 SYDVKM. The V end lost 3 bases, the J end lost 5 bases, and 16 bases lay between the germline ends. The CDR3 covers 15 residues.